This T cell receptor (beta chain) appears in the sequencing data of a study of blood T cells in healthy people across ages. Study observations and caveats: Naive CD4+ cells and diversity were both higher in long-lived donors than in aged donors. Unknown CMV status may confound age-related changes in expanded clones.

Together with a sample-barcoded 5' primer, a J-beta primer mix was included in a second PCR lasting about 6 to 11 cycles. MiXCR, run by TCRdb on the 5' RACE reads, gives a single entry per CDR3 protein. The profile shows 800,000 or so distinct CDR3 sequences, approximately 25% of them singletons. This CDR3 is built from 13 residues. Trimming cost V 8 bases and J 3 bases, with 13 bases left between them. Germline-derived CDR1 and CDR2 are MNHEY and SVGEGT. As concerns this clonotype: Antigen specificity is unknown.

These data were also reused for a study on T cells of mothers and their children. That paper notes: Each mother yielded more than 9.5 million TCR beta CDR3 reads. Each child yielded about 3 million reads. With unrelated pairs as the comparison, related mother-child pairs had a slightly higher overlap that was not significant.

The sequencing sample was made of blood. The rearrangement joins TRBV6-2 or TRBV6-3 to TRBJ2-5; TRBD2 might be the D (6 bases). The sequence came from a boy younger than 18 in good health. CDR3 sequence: CASSRDWKETQYF. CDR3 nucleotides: TGTGCCAGCTCGAGGGACTGGAAAGAGACCCAGTACTTC.